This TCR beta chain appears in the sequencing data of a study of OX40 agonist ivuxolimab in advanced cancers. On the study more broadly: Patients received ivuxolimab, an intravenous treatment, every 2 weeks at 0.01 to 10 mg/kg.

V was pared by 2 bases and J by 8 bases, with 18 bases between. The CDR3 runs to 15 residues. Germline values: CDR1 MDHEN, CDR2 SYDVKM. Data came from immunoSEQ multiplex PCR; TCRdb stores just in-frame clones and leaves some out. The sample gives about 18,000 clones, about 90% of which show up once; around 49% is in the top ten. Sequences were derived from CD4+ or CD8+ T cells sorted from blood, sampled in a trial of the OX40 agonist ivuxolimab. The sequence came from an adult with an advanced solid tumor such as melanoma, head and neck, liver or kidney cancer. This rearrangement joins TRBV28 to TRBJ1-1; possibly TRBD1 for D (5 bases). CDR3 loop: CASSLIVGEWAEAFF. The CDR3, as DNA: TGTGCCAGCAGTTTAATCGTGGGGGAGTGGGCCGAAGCTTTCTTT. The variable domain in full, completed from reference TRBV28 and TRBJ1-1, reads DVKVTQSSRYLVKRTGEKVFLECVQDMDHENMFWYRQDPGLGLRLIYFSYDVKMKEKGDIPEGYSVSREKKERFSLILESASTNQTSMYLCASSLIVGEWAEAFFGQGTRLTVV.